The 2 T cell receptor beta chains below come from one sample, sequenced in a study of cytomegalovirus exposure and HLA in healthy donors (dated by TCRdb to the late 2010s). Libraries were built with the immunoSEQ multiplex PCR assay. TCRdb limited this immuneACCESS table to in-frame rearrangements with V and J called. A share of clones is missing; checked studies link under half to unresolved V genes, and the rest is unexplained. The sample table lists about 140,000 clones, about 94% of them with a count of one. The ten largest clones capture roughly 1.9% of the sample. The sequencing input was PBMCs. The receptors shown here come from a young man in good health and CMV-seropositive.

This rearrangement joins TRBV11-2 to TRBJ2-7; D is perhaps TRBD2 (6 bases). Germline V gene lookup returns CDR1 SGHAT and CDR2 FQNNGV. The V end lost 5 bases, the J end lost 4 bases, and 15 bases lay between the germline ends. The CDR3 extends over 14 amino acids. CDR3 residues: CASSNLGGVYEQYF. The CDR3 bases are TGTGCCAGCAGCAACCTGGGGGGAGTGTACGAGCAGTACTTC.

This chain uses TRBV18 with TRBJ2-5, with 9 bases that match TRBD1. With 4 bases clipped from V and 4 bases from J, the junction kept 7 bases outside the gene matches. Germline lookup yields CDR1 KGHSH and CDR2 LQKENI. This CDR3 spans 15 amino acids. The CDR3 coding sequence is TGTGCCAGCTCACTAAACAGGGGGCGCGGAGAGACCCAGTACTTC. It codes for CASSLNRGRGETQYF.